This TCR beta chain stems from a study of glioma-infiltrating T cells after dendritic cell vaccination. Study context: Dendritic cells derived from monocytes and pulsed with autologous tumor lysate formed the vaccine. Findings and limits, study-wide: Longer survival after dendritic cell vaccination followed higher pretreatment TIL content. Few patients contributed both blood and tumor specimens.

The primer mix had 60 V beta and 13 J beta primers. Some clones are missing from TCRdb's copy, which holds only in-frame ones; the method was immunoSEQ multiplex PCR. The sample has 85,000 to 110,000 clones, roughly 79% seen once; the top ten hold less than 15%. The CDR3 spans 15 residues. Between the trimmed V and J ends, which lost 5 bases and 4 bases, there was a span of 17 bases. Germline V CDR1 and CDR2: SGHVS, FQNEAQ. Comments on this clone: What it recognizes is unknown.

The sequences come from blood, collected before dendritic cell vaccination. The clonotype comes from a human donor with glioblastoma. J is TRBJ1-2 and V is TRBV7-8; D remains unclear. In DNA form, the CDR3 reads TGTGCCAGCAGCCCGGGAAGGGCCCGTTTCTATGGCTACACCTTC. Translating it yields CASSPGRARFYGYTF. Filled out from reference TRBV7-8 and TRBJ1-2, the complete variable domain reads GAGVSQSPRYKVAKRGQDVALRCDPISGHVSLFWYQQALGQGPEFLTYFQNEAQLDKSGLPSDRFFAERPEGSVSTLKIQRTQQEDSAVYLCASSPGRARFYGYTFGSGTRLTVV.